This record looks at one T cell receptor (beta chain) sequence and its context. Its specificity is not known. Alongside a J-beta primer mix, a sample-barcoded 5' primer served in a second PCR lasting about 7 to 11 cycles. Each CDR3 protein is one row after TCRdb ran MiXCR on the 5' RACE reads. The profile covers roughly 1.9 million distinct CDR3 sequences, with 35% to 50% appearing a single time and roughly 23% taken by the ten largest. This entry belongs to a study of blood T cells in healthy people across ages. Whole-study results and caveats: Naive and antigen-experienced cells were not separated, limiting conclusive comparison.

CDR1 and CDR2 from the germline V gene are SGHTA and FQGNSA. V lost 5 bases, J lost 7 bases, and 15 bases lay in between. This CDR3 contains 15 residues. The source is a human donor in good health. The rearrangement joins TRBV7-2 to TRBJ1-6; possible D gene TRBD1, 6 bases. Material for sequencing was blood. CDR3 nucleotide sequence: TGTGCCAGCAGCCCGAGGGGGACGACGAATTCACCCCTCCACTTT. It codes for CASSPRGTTNSPLHF.